The present T cell receptor beta chain was sequenced within a study of shared clonotypes between healthy human individuals. On the study more broadly: CD8 memory received one plate per donor, CD8 naive two, CD4 memory three and CD4 naive three. Study-wide points: Naive CD4 clonotype sharing across a few donors was 4% to 5%.

Concerning this clone itself: Its antigen is unknown.

The germline CDR1 and CDR2 sequences are SGHAT and FQNNGV. V lost 4 bases and J lost 2; bases outside the gene matches: 12. The CDR3 runs 17 residues. Donors comprised only Caucasian adults living in Nashville, Tennessee. Memory CD4+ cells were the fraction left after CD45RA+ naive selection. TCRdb keeps only in-frame clones here, not all; method: immunoSEQ multiplex PCR. The table lists about 2.4 million clones, around 94% of them singletons. The TCR sequence derives from a man aged 18 to 30 in good health. V and J are TRBV11-2 and TRBJ2-5; 8 bases map to TRBD1. The source material was naive CD4+ T cells sorted from blood. Subset noted: CD45RA+ positively selected. CDR3 residues: CASSSRTGSFYQETQYF. CDR3 coding DNA: TGTGCCAGCAGCTCCAGGACAGGGAGCTTCTATCAAGAGACCCAGTACTTC.